These 9 T cell receptor beta chains were all obtained from the same sample, sequenced in a study of T cell responses to AZD1222 COVID-19 vaccine. Clones were read by immunoSEQ multiplex PCR, and TCRdb kept only the in-frame ones, dropping some. The table lists about 98,000 clones, around 87% of them singletons. The sequenced sample was peripheral blood, obtained on day 0 of AZD1222 vaccination. All receptors derive from an adult in good health.

J is TRBJ1-1 and V is TRBV6-5; D remains unclear. Germline assignment: CDR1 MNHEY and CDR2 SVGAGI. This CDR3 spans 12 amino acids. V lost 7 bases and J lost 6, with 12 bases in between. The CDR3 DNA reads TGTGCCAGCAACCCGGGGTACCCTGAAGCTTTCTTT. It encodes CASNPGYPEAFF.

This clone was seen only once. The chain carries TRBV6-2 or TRBV6-3 and TRBJ2-5; no clear D gene. The CDR3 runs 15 residues. CDR1 MNHEY and CDR2 SVGEGT come from the germline V gene. V gave up 4 bases and J gave up 2 bases, with 14 bases separating them. Written as DNA, the CDR3 is TGTGCCAGCAGTTCCCCCAAGGGAAGACAAGAGACCCAGTACTTC. Amino acid sequence: CASSSPKGRQETQYF.

The chain is built from TRBV28 and TRBJ2-3, with D tentatively TRBD1 (6 bases). The V end was cut by 4 bases, the J end by 1 base, with 12 bases between. The CDR3 loop spans 15 amino acids. The germline CDR1 and CDR2 sequences are MDHEN and SYDVKM. CDR3 region: CASSSLRGGTDTQYF. DNA for the CDR3: TGTGCCAGCAGTTCCCTCAGGGGCGGCACAGATACGCAGTATTTT.

The genes are TRBV9 and TRBJ2-3; possible D gene TRBD1, 7 bases. Germline assignment: CDR1 SGDLS and CDR2 YYNGEE. The CDR3 has 16 amino acids. V was trimmed by 2 bases and J by 6 bases, leaving 19 bases between them. DNA for the CDR3: TGTGCCAGCAGCGTGGCGGGCGGGGCCAGGGGGGATACGCAGTATTTT. Translated, it gives CASSVAGGARGDTQYF. Full variable domain (remainder filled in from reference TRBV9 and TRBJ2-3): DSGVTQTPKHLITATGQRVTLRCSPRSGDLSVYWYQQSLDQGLQFLIQYYNGEERAKGNILERFSAQQFPDLHSELNLSSLELGDSALYFCASSVAGGARGDTQYFGPGTRLTVL.

In this sample, this clone turned up once. This chain uses TRBV7-2 with TRBJ1-1; D unresolved. Germline CDR1 SGHTA, CDR2 FQGNSA. The V end was cut by 5 bases, the J end by 1 base, with 8 bases between. The CDR3 has 13 amino acids. The CDR3 protein is CASSPLGNTEAFF. As DNA, the CDR3 is TGTGCCAGCAGCCCGTTGGGGAACACTGAAGCTTTCTTT. The entire variable domain, with the rest obtained from reference TRBV7-2 and TRBJ1-1, is as follows: GAGVSQSPSNKVTEKGKDVELRCDPISGHTALYWYRQSLGQGLEFLIYFQGNSAPDKSGLPSDRFSAERTGGSVSTLTIQRTQQEDSAVYLCASSPLGNTEAFFGQGTRLTVV.

The chain uses TRBV10-2 and TRBJ1-1, with D perhaps matching TRBD1 (5 bases). CDR3 size: 15 residues. Germline assignment: CDR1 WSHSY and CDR2 SAAADI. V was pared by 3 bases and J by 4 bases, with 15 bases between. This chain's CDR3 is CASSDGSFGGTEAFF. The DNA of the CDR3 is TGCGCCAGCAGTGACGGGTCCTTCGGGGGCACTGAAGCTTTCTTT.

The CDR3 nucleotides read TGTGCCAGCAGCTTAGGACCCCGACAGGGGGATGGCTACACCTTC. It is translated as CASSLGPRQGDGYTF. The chain carries TRBV11-1 and TRBJ1-2; 9 nucleotides match TRBD1. The CDR3 contains 15 residues. The trim removed 1 base at V and 6 bases at J, leaving 6 bases unmatched. Germline loops: CDR1 SGHAT, CDR2 FQDESV (reference sequence).

V and J are TRBV9 and TRBJ2-7, with D perhaps matching TRBD2 (6 bases). This CDR3 comprises 15 residues. The V end lost 4 bases, the J end lost 7 bases, and 21 bases lay between the germline ends. The germline CDR1 and CDR2 sequences are SGDLS and YYNGEE. In DNA, the CDR3 is TGTGCCAGCAGCCCCGGGGACTTACGACTGGGGGAGCAGTACTTC. It translates to CASSPGDLRLGEQYF.

The CDR3 region is CASQFHPTEAFF. DNA of the CDR3: TGTGCCAGCCAATTCCACCCAACTGAAGCTTTCTTT. This chain connects TRBV28 to TRBJ1-1; D call uncertain. Between the trimmed V and J ends, which lost 8 bases and 5 bases, there was a span of 12 bases. The CDR3 covers 12 residues. Germline loops: CDR1 MDHEN, CDR2 SYDVKM.